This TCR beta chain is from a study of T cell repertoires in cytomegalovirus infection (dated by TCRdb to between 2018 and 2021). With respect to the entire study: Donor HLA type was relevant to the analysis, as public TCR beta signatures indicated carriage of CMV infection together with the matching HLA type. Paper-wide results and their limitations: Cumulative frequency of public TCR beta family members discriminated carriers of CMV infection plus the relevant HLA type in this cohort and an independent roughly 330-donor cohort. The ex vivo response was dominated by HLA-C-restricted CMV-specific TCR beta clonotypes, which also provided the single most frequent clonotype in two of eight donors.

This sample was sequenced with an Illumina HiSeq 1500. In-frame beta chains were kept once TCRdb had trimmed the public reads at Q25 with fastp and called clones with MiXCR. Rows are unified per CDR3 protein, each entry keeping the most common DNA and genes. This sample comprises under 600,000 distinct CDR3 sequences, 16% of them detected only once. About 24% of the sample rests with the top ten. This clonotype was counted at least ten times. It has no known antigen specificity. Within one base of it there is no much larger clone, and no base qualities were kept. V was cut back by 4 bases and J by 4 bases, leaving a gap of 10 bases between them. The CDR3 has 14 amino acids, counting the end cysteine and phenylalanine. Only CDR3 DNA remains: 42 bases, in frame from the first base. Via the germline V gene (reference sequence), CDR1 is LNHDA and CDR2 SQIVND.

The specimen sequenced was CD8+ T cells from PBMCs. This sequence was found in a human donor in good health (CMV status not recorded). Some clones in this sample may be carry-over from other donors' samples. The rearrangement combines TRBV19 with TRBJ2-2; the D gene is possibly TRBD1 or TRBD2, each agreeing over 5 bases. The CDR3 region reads CASSTSGGTGELFF. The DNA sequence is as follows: TGTGCCAGTAGTACGTCTGGGGGCACCGGGGAGCTGTTTTTT.